Listed below are T cell receptor beta chains from one sample, sequenced in a study of blood T cell repertoires in COVID-19. Assay: immunoSEQ multiplex PCR; the TCRdb copy retains only in-frame clones and omits some. The data show 100,000 to 150,000 clones, around 86% seen once. The sequenced sample was peripheral blood. The receptors shown here come from a man older than 75 with active or convalescent COVID-19. The CDR3 runs from the conserved cysteine through the conserved F or W. A D gene is named only where the DNA matches it firmly. Size values are once, few and many counts, or a class for expanded clones, and some rows have none.

CDR3aa: CASSSRMRGYTF; CDR3nt: TGTGCCAGCAGTTCGCGTATGAGGGGCTACACCTTC; abundance: -; v_gene: TRBV12-3/TRBV12-4; j_gene: TRBJ1-2; d_gene: -
CDR3aa: CASSLVMGRTGELFF; CDR3nt: TGTGCCAGCAGCTTAGTCATGGGGCGCACCGGGGAGCTGTTTTTT; abundance: -; v_gene: TRBV7-9; j_gene: TRBJ2-2; d_gene: -
CDR3aa: CAWSSLGTGGSGNTIYF; CDR3nt: TGTGCCTGGAGTTCGCTCGGGACAGGAGGCTCTGGAAACACCATATATTTT; abundance: -; v_gene: TRBV30; j_gene: TRBJ1-3; d_gene: TRBD1
CDR3aa: CASSFWTSDYNEQFF; CDR3nt: TGTGCCAGCAGCTTTTGGACTAGCGATTACAATGAGCAGTTCTTC; abundance: once; v_gene: TRBV5-6; j_gene: TRBJ2-1; d_gene: TRBD2
CDR3aa: CASSPLAADTQYF; CDR3nt: TGTGCCAGCAGTCCACTAGCGGCAGATACGCAGTATTTT; abundance: once; v_gene: TRBV3-1/TRBV3-2; j_gene: TRBJ2-3; d_gene: TRBD2
CDR3aa: CASSLGQVTNEQYF; CDR3nt: TGTGCCAGCAGTTTAGGACAGGTTACAAACGAGCAGTACTTC; abundance: -; v_gene: TRBV28; j_gene: TRBJ2-7; d_gene: TRBD1
CDR3aa: CASSWGQGIDTGELFF; CDR3nt: TGCGCCAGCAGCTGGGGACAGGGGATAGACACCGGGGAGCTGTTTTTT; abundance: -; v_gene: TRBV5-1; j_gene: TRBJ2-2; d_gene: TRBD1
CDR3aa: CASSWDRGNGYTF; CDR3nt: TGTGCCAGCAGCTGGGACAGGGGGAATGGCTACACCTTC; abundance: -; v_gene: TRBV12-3/TRBV12-4; j_gene: TRBJ1-2; d_gene: TRBD1
CDR3aa: CAISERTGEINGYTF; CDR3nt: TGTGCCATCAGTGAGAGGACAGGGGAAATTAATGGCTACACCTTC; abundance: -; v_gene: TRBV10-3; j_gene: TRBJ1-2; d_gene: TRBD1
CDR3aa: CASSPRGLAGGGETQYF; CDR3nt: TGTGCCAGCAGCCCAAGAGGACTAGCGGGGGGTGGAGAGACCCAGTACTTC; abundance: -; v_gene: TRBV7-3; j_gene: TRBJ2-5; d_gene: TRBD2
CDR3aa: CASSADRTRTEAFF; CDR3nt: TGCGCCAGCAGCGCGGACAGGACCCGGACTGAAGCTTTCTTT; abundance: -; v_gene: TRBV5-1; j_gene: TRBJ1-1; d_gene: TRBD1
CDR3aa: CSVDMDRSPRGYTF; CDR3nt: TGCAGCGTTGATATGGACAGATCCCCTCGTGGCTACACCTTC; abundance: -; v_gene: TRBV29-1; j_gene: TRBJ1-2; d_gene: -
CDR3aa: CASSLQGPAPQHF; CDR3nt: TGTGCCAGCAGCCTACAGGGGCCGGCGCCCCAGCATTTT; abundance: -; v_gene: TRBV12-3/TRBV12-4; j_gene: TRBJ1-5; d_gene: TRBD1
CDR3aa: CASSQGGAAGVNTGELFF; CDR3nt: TGTGCCAGCAGCCAAGGGGGGGCGGCGGGGGTGAACACCGGGGAGCTGTTTTTT; abundance: -; v_gene: TRBV4-2; j_gene: TRBJ2-2; d_gene: -
CDR3aa: CASSSTGDYGYTF; CDR3nt: TGTGCCAGCAGCTCAACAGGGGACTATGGCTACACCTTC; abundance: -; v_gene: TRBV11-2; j_gene: TRBJ1-2; d_gene: TRBD1
CDR3aa: CASSIRAGTSSGANVLTF; CDR3nt: TGTGCCAGTAGTATCCGGGCGGGAACAAGCTCTGGGGCCAACGTCCTGACTTTC; abundance: few; v_gene: TRBV19; j_gene: TRBJ2-6; d_gene: -
CDR3aa: CASSYMASGSSGELFF; CDR3nt: TGTGCCAGCAGTTACATGGCTAGCGGGAGTTCCGGGGAGCTGTTTTTT; abundance: -; v_gene: TRBV6-2/TRBV6-3; j_gene: TRBJ2-2; d_gene: TRBD2
CDR3aa: CASTGRTGNTIYF; CDR3nt: TGTGCCAGCACGGGGAGGACTGGAAACACCATATATTTT; abundance: -; v_gene: TRBV7-9; j_gene: TRBJ1-3; d_gene: -
CDR3aa: CASSVPGQAATLNSPLHF; CDR3nt: TGCGCCAGCAGCGTTCCGGGACAGGCTGCAACCCTTAATTCACCCCTCCACTTT; abundance: -; v_gene: TRBV10-1; j_gene: TRBJ1-6; d_gene: TRBD1
CDR3aa: CASSRDRGHTEAFF; CDR3nt: TGTGCCAGCAGCAGGGACAGGGGACACACTGAAGCTTTCTTT; abundance: -; v_gene: TRBV6-5; j_gene: TRBJ1-1; d_gene: TRBD1
CDR3aa: CASRGQGLNTEAFF; CDR3nt: TGTGCCAGCAGGGGACAGGGGCTTAACACTGAAGCTTTCTTT; abundance: -; v_gene: TRBV27; j_gene: TRBJ1-1; d_gene: TRBD1
CDR3aa: CASSFGGGLDQPQHF; CDR3nt: TGTGCCAGCAGCTTCGGGGGTGGATTGGATCAGCCCCAGCATTTT; abundance: -; v_gene: TRBV7-9; j_gene: TRBJ1-5; d_gene: -
CDR3aa: CASRQGPNTGELFF; CDR3nt: TGTGCCAGTAGACAGGGGCCGAACACCGGGGAGCTGTTTTTT; abundance: -; v_gene: TRBV19; j_gene: TRBJ2-2; d_gene: TRBD1
CDR3aa: CASGGRRYQETQYF; CDR3nt: TGTGCCAGCGGGGGCAGGAGGTACCAAGAGACCCAGTACTTC; abundance: -; v_gene: TRBV5-5; j_gene: TRBJ2-5; d_gene: -
CDR3aa: CAWSQRPDLGYGYTF; CDR3nt: TGTGCCTGGAGCCAACGCCCGGATCTAGGCTATGGCTACACCTTC; abundance: -; v_gene: TRBV30; j_gene: TRBJ1-2; d_gene: -
CDR3aa: CAWRDAWPLGKLFF; CDR3nt: TGTGCCTGGAGGGACGCGTGGCCACTAGGAAAACTGTTTTTT; abundance: -; v_gene: TRBV30; j_gene: TRBJ1-4; d_gene: -
CDR3aa: CASSLAPRTSGGNEQFF; CDR3nt: TGTGCCAGCAGCTTAGCCCCACGGACTAGCGGGGGCAATGAGCAGTTCTTC; abundance: -; v_gene: TRBV7-9; j_gene: TRBJ2-1; d_gene: TRBD2
CDR3aa: CASSLQGPYGYTF; CDR3nt: TGTGCCAGCAGCTTACAGGGCCCCTATGGCTACACCTTC; abundance: -; v_gene: TRBV7-2; j_gene: TRBJ1-2; d_gene: -
CDR3aa: CASSQGVEQYF; CDR3nt: TGTGCCAGCAGCCAAGGGGTCGAGCAGTACTTC; abundance: -; v_gene: TRBV7-9; j_gene: TRBJ2-7; d_gene: -
CDR3aa: CASSLYNLGYTF; CDR3nt: TGTGCCAGCAGCCTCTATAATCTTGGCTACACCTTC; abundance: -; v_gene: TRBV7-8; j_gene: TRBJ1-2; d_gene: -
CDR3aa: CAISQNPERWETQYF; CDR3nt: TGTGCCATCAGCCAAAACCCGGAGAGGTGGGAGACCCAGTACTTC; abundance: -; v_gene: TRBV10-3; j_gene: TRBJ2-5; d_gene: -
CDR3aa: CASSDRGYEQYF; CDR3nt: TGTGCCAGCAGCGATAGGGGCTACGAGCAGTACTTC; abundance: few; v_gene: TRBV4-2; j_gene: TRBJ2-7; d_gene: -
CDR3aa: CASSFLESSYEQYF; CDR3nt: TGTGCCAGCAGCTTTTTAGAATCTTCCTACGAGCAGTACTTC; abundance: -; v_gene: TRBV7-3; j_gene: TRBJ2-7; d_gene: -
CDR3aa: CASSYSTSGRGYADEQYF; CDR3nt: TGTGCCAGCAGTTACTCGACTAGCGGGAGGGGTTATGCCGACGAGCAGTACTTC; abundance: -; v_gene: TRBV6-2/TRBV6-3; j_gene: TRBJ2-7; d_gene: TRBD2
CDR3aa: CATSDLGGLAGVSEQFF; CDR3nt: TGTGCCACCAGTGATTTAGGGGGACTAGCGGGAGTTAGTGAGCAGTTCTTC; abundance: -; v_gene: TRBV24-1; j_gene: TRBJ2-1; d_gene: TRBD2
CDR3aa: CARGGNTGELFF; CDR3nt: TGTGCCAGGGGGGGGAACACCGGGGAGCTGTTTTTT; abundance: once; v_gene: TRBV6-5; j_gene: TRBJ2-2; d_gene: -
CDR3aa: CSGTQGRDTEAFF; CDR3nt: TGCAGCGGAACCCAGGGGAGGGACACTGAAGCTTTCTTT; abundance: -; v_gene: TRBV29-1; j_gene: TRBJ1-1; d_gene: -
CDR3aa: CASSRQGGNQPQHF; CDR3nt: TGTGCCAGCAGCCGACAGGGAGGCAATCAGCCCCAGCATTTT; abundance: few; v_gene: TRBV5-4; j_gene: TRBJ1-5; d_gene: TRBD1
CDR3aa: CASSPETSGINEQFF; CDR3nt: TGTGCCAGCAGCCCAGAGACTAGCGGGATCAATGAGCAGTTCTTC; abundance: -; v_gene: TRBV7-3; j_gene: TRBJ2-1; d_gene: TRBD2
CDR3aa: CATRAGRSNTGELFF; CDR3nt: TGTGCCACCCGGGCGGGGAGGTCGAACACCGGGGAGCTGTTTTTT; abundance: -; v_gene: TRBV6-5; j_gene: TRBJ2-2; d_gene: -
CDR3aa: CASSSAEREQYF; CDR3nt: TGTGCCAGCAGCTCGGCTGAGCGCGAGCAGTACTTC; abundance: -; v_gene: TRBV7-8; j_gene: TRBJ2-7; d_gene: -
CDR3aa: CASSLELPSAEAFF; CDR3nt: TGCGCCAGCAGCTTGGAACTACCAAGCGCTGAAGCTTTCTTT; abundance: -; v_gene: TRBV5-1; j_gene: TRBJ1-1; d_gene: -
CDR3aa: CASSYRSGAYNEQFF; CDR3nt: TGTGCCAGCAGCTACCGGAGCGGAGCCTACAATGAGCAGTTCTTC; abundance: -; v_gene: TRBV11-3; j_gene: TRBJ2-1; d_gene: -
CDR3aa: CASRPGWETQYF; CDR3nt: TGTGCCAGCAGACCAGGGTGGGAGACCCAGTACTTC; abundance: -; v_gene: TRBV2; j_gene: TRBJ2-5; d_gene: -
CDR3aa: CASGLPNRAGELFF; CDR3nt: TGTGCCAGCGGACTACCGAACCGGGCCGGGGAGCTGTTTTTT; abundance: -; v_gene: TRBV2; j_gene: TRBJ2-2; d_gene: -
CDR3aa: CASGAASNQPQHF; CDR3nt: TGTGCCAGCGGTGCGGCTAGCAATCAGCCCCAGCATTTT; abundance: few; v_gene: TRBV28; j_gene: TRBJ1-5; d_gene: -
CDR3aa: CASSPNRNEQFF; CDR3nt: TGTGCCAGCAGCCCTAACCGAAATGAGCAGTTCTTC; abundance: -; v_gene: TRBV14; j_gene: TRBJ2-1; d_gene: -
CDR3aa: CASSQEGSGDRGSYGYTF; CDR3nt: TGTGCCAGCAGCCAAGAAGGTTCAGGAGACAGGGGGAGCTATGGCTACACCTTC; abundance: few; v_gene: TRBV3-1/TRBV3-2; j_gene: TRBJ1-2; d_gene: TRBD1
CDR3aa: CASSLRQGEAEAFF; CDR3nt: TGTGCCAGCAGCCTCCGACAGGGTGAAGCTGAAGCTTTCTTT; abundance: -; v_gene: TRBV9; j_gene: TRBJ1-1; d_gene: TRBD1
CDR3aa: CASSLQEGAKQFF; CDR3nt: TGTGCCAGCAGCTTACAGGAAGGGGCAAAGCAGTTCTTC; abundance: -; v_gene: TRBV11-3; j_gene: TRBJ2-1; d_gene: -
CDR3aa: CASSLDSRGRGNTIYF; CDR3nt: TGTGCCAGCAGCTTAGACTCCAGGGGGCGAGGAAACACCATATATTTT; abundance: once; v_gene: TRBV7-2; j_gene: TRBJ1-3; d_gene: TRBD1
CDR3aa: CASSYFRVSSYNSPLHF; CDR3nt: TGTGCCAGCAGTTACTTCAGGGTGAGCTCCTATAATTCACCCCTCCACTTT; abundance: -; v_gene: TRBV6-2/TRBV6-3; j_gene: TRBJ1-6; d_gene: -